This is a list of T cell receptor beta chains from one sample in a study of OX40 agonist ivuxolimab in advanced cancers. Using immunoSEQ multiplex PCR, the repertoire was profiled, and TCRdb retains in-frame clones only, with some absent. The sample yields 12,000 or so clones, approximately 70% seen once. The source material was CD4+ or CD8+ T cells sorted from blood, sampled in a trial of the OX40 agonist ivuxolimab. The receptors were sampled from an adult with an advanced solid tumor such as melanoma, head and neck, liver or kidney cancer. CDR3s include the opening cysteine and the closing phenylalanine or tryptophan. Each record gives: CDR3 protein, CDR3 DNA, V gene, clone size, J gene, D gene. The D gene is left open where the match is weak. Clone size is stated in some rows and not others, as once, few, many or a class when expanded.

cdr3_aa: CASSSWDSGRAQETQYF
cdr3_nt: TGTGCCAGCAGTTCTTGGGATAGCGGGAGGGCCCAAGAGACCCAGTACTTC
v_call: TRBV28
clone_size: .
j_call: TRBJ2-5
d_call: TRBD2

cdr3_aa: CASSFAVTYEQYF
cdr3_nt: TGTGCCAGCAGCTTCGCAGTTACCTACGAGCAGTACTTC
v_call: TRBV5-5
clone_size: .
j_call: TRBJ2-7
d_call: .

cdr3_aa: CASSGQEPEAFF
cdr3_nt: TGTGCCAGCAGCGGACAGGAGCCTGAAGCTTTCTTT
v_call: TRBV13
clone_size: few
j_call: TRBJ1-1
d_call: TRBD1

cdr3_aa: CASSYSMGETQYF
cdr3_nt: TGTGCCAGCAGCTATAGTATGGGGGAGACCCAGTACTTC
v_call: TRBV13
clone_size: .
j_call: TRBJ2-5
d_call: .

cdr3_aa: CASSGGPGGRAYEQYF
cdr3_nt: TGTGCCAGCAGCGGGGGTCCAGGGGGCCGCGCCTACGAGCAGTACTTC
v_call: TRBV5-4
clone_size: .
j_call: TRBJ2-7
d_call: TRBD1

cdr3_aa: CSAIEDSGEFRDTQYF
cdr3_nt: TGCAGCGCAATAGAGGACAGCGGAGAGTTTAGGGATACGCAGTATTTT
v_call: TRBV29-1
clone_size: .
j_call: TRBJ2-3
d_call: .

cdr3_aa: CASSEQGGEKLFF
cdr3_nt: TGTGCCAGCAGTGAACAGGGGGGAGAAAAACTGTTTTTT
v_call: TRBV2
clone_size: .
j_call: TRBJ1-4
d_call: TRBD1

cdr3_aa: CSAHIHTGELFF
cdr3_nt: TGCAGCGCCCACATTCACACCGGGGAGCTGTTTTTT
v_call: TRBV29-1
clone_size: few
j_call: TRBJ2-2
d_call: .

cdr3_aa: CASREFGQPSYEQYF
cdr3_nt: TGCGCCAGCCGAGAATTCGGACAACCCTCCTACGAGCAGTACTTC
v_call: TRBV10-2
clone_size: .
j_call: TRBJ2-7
d_call: .

cdr3_aa: CASDSISTDTQYF
cdr3_nt: TGTGCCAGCGATAGTATTAGCACAGATACGCAGTATTTT
v_call: TRBV28
clone_size: .
j_call: TRBJ2-3
d_call: .

cdr3_aa: CSVEGTDNVGETQYF
cdr3_nt: TGCAGCGTTGAAGGTACGGACAACGTAGGCGAGACCCAGTACTTC
v_call: TRBV29-1
clone_size: .
j_call: TRBJ2-5
d_call: .

cdr3_aa: CASSEGWNSGNTIYF
cdr3_nt: TGTGCCAGCAGTGAAGGCTGGAACTCTGGAAACACCATATATTTT
v_call: TRBV2
clone_size: medium-sized
j_call: TRBJ1-3
d_call: .

cdr3_aa: CASSSGGGRSYNEQFF
cdr3_nt: TGTGCCAGCAGCTCAGGCGGGGGGCGCTCCTACAATGAGCAGTTCTTC
v_call: TRBV11-1
clone_size: .
j_call: TRBJ2-1
d_call: TRBD2

cdr3_aa: CASQVTSGGANLAGELFF
cdr3_nt: TGTGCCAGCCAAGTCACTAGCGGGGGGGCCAATTTGGCCGGGGAGCTGTTTTTT
v_call: TRBV2
clone_size: few
j_call: TRBJ2-2
d_call: TRBD2

cdr3_aa: CAISEGQGGSEQYF
cdr3_nt: TGTGCCATCAGTGAAGGGCAGGGTGGAAGTGAGCAGTACTTC
v_call: TRBV10-3
clone_size: .
j_call: TRBJ2-7
d_call: .

cdr3_aa: CATSRDRGLNTEAFF
cdr3_nt: TGTGCCACCAGCAGAGATCGAGGTTTGAACACTGAAGCTTTCTTT
v_call: TRBV15
clone_size: few
j_call: TRBJ1-1
d_call: .

cdr3_aa: CASSTQDRGVSVHNEQFF
cdr3_nt: TGTGCCAGTAGTACCCAGGACAGGGGGGTCTCGGTCCACAATGAGCAGTTCTTC
v_call: TRBV19
clone_size: .
j_call: TRBJ2-1
d_call: TRBD1

cdr3_aa: CASSDGLAGDNEQFF
cdr3_nt: TGTGCCAGCAGTGACGGATTAGCGGGGGACAATGAGCAGTTCTTC
v_call: TRBV2
clone_size: .
j_call: TRBJ2-1
d_call: TRBD2

cdr3_aa: CASSSDRDRVPGELFF
cdr3_nt: TGTGCCAGCAGCTCAGACCGGGACAGGGTGCCCGGGGAGCTGTTTTTT
v_call: TRBV7-9
clone_size: once
j_call: TRBJ2-2
d_call: TRBD1

cdr3_aa: CASSFGPHTDTQYF
cdr3_nt: TGTGCCAGCAGCTTCGGGCCCCACACAGATACGCAGTATTTT
v_call: TRBV5-5
clone_size: .
j_call: TRBJ2-3
d_call: .

cdr3_aa: CASSATGPGANVLTF
cdr3_nt: TGTGCCAGCAGTGCGACAGGGCCCGGGGCCAACGTCCTGACTTTC
v_call: TRBV2
clone_size: .
j_call: TRBJ2-6
d_call: TRBD1

cdr3_aa: CASSDRAILSTDTQYF
cdr3_nt: TGTGCCAGCAGTGATCGGGCAATCTTAAGCACAGATACGCAGTATTTT
v_call: TRBV2
clone_size: .
j_call: TRBJ2-3
d_call: .

cdr3_aa: CASSPTRFGGLRDTQYF
cdr3_nt: TGTGCCAGCAGTCCAACCCGGTTTGGCGGACTCAGGGATACGCAGTATTTT
v_call: TRBV28
clone_size: once
j_call: TRBJ2-3
d_call: .

cdr3_aa: CASSYTGGVGEQYF
cdr3_nt: TGTGCCAGCAGTTATACAGGGGGGGTTGGCGAGCAGTACTTC
v_call: TRBV6-6
clone_size: .
j_call: TRBJ2-7
d_call: .

cdr3_aa: CASSLEGGQGIFYEQYF
cdr3_nt: TGTGCCAGCAGCTTAGAAGGGGGACAGGGCATTTTCTACGAGCAGTACTTC
v_call: TRBV7-9
clone_size: few
j_call: TRBJ2-7
d_call: TRBD1

cdr3_aa: CASRQGQGATNEKLFF
cdr3_nt: TGTGCCAGCAGACAAGGACAGGGGGCAACTAATGAAAAACTGTTTTTT
v_call: TRBV7-9
clone_size: .
j_call: TRBJ1-4
d_call: TRBD1

cdr3_aa: CASSQDSTTGGLWKAFF
cdr3_nt: TGCGCCAGCAGCCAAGATTCTACGACAGGGGGGCTTTGGAAGGCTTTCTTT
v_call: TRBV4-3
clone_size: .
j_call: TRBJ1-1
d_call: TRBD1

cdr3_aa: CAISGLGADNEQFF
cdr3_nt: TGTGCCATCAGTGGCTTGGGGGCGGACAATGAGCAGTTCTTC
v_call: TRBV10-3
clone_size: .
j_call: TRBJ2-1
d_call: .

cdr3_aa: CSAEVDRGRYQPQHF
cdr3_nt: TGCAGCGCCGAGGTGGACAGGGGTAGGTATCAGCCCCAGCATTTT
v_call: TRBV29-1
clone_size: .
j_call: TRBJ1-5
d_call: TRBD1

cdr3_aa: CASSDAASVSSYNEQFF
cdr3_nt: TGTGCCAGCAGCGATGCGGCTAGCGTGAGCTCCTACAATGAGCAGTTCTTC
v_call: TRBV9
clone_size: .
j_call: TRBJ2-1
d_call: .

cdr3_aa: CASTNMGDEQFF
cdr3_nt: TGTGCCAGCACCAATATGGGGGATGAGCAGTTCTTC
v_call: TRBV27
clone_size: few
j_call: TRBJ2-1
d_call: .

cdr3_aa: CATAPGLAGEETQYF
cdr3_nt: TGTGCCACCGCCCCCGGACTAGCGGGAGAAGAGACCCAGTACTTC
v_call: TRBV19
clone_size: .
j_call: TRBJ2-5
d_call: TRBD2

cdr3_aa: CASSPGWRGSDTEAFF
cdr3_nt: TGTGCCAGCAGCCCCGGATGGAGGGGAAGCGACACTGAAGCTTTCTTT
v_call: TRBV28
clone_size: .
j_call: TRBJ1-1
d_call: .

cdr3_aa: CASTGPPLYEQYF
cdr3_nt: TGTGCCAGCACGGGGCCGCCGCTCTACGAGCAGTACTTC
v_call: TRBV11-2
clone_size: .
j_call: TRBJ2-7
d_call: .

cdr3_aa: CASSLGLGPLDTQYF
cdr3_nt: TGTGCCAGCAGTCTCGGTTTGGGCCCTTTAGATACGCAGTATTTT
v_call: TRBV27
clone_size: .
j_call: TRBJ2-3
d_call: .

cdr3_aa: CASSPSFALDGTGYEQYF
cdr3_nt: TGTGCCAGCTCCCCTTCCTTTGCCTTGGACGGCACAGGGTACGAGCAGTACTTC
v_call: TRBV18
clone_size: medium-sized
j_call: TRBJ2-7
d_call: .

cdr3_aa: CAISDSDRRETQSSYNEQFF
cdr3_nt: TGTGCCATCAGTGACTCCGACCGACGGGAGACGCAGAGCTCCTACAATGAGCAGTTCTTC
v_call: TRBV10-3
clone_size: once
j_call: TRBJ2-1
d_call: .

cdr3_aa: CASSPGGPQETQYF
cdr3_nt: TGTGCCAGCAGCCCAGGTGGTCCCCAAGAGACCCAGTACTTC
v_call: TRBV11-3
clone_size: .
j_call: TRBJ2-5
d_call: .

cdr3_aa: CASSFGGNSYEQYF
cdr3_nt: TGTGCCAGCAGCTTTGGCGGTAACTCCTACGAGCAGTACTTC
v_call: TRBV11-2
clone_size: .
j_call: TRBJ2-7
d_call: .

cdr3_aa: CASSLGSSGGAEDTQYF
cdr3_nt: TGTGCCAGCAGCTTAGGTTCGAGCGGGGGGGCCGAGGATACGCAGTATTTT
v_call: TRBV13
clone_size: .
j_call: TRBJ2-3
d_call: TRBD2

cdr3_aa: CASSLVRTDTQYF
cdr3_nt: TGTGCCAGCAGCTTAGTGAGAACAGATACGCAGTATTTT
v_call: TRBV7-9
clone_size: .
j_call: TRBJ2-3
d_call: .

cdr3_aa: CASSRGGDTVRDTQYF
cdr3_nt: TGCGCCAGCAGCCGGGGGGGGGACACAGTGCGAGATACGCAGTATTTT
v_call: TRBV4-1
clone_size: .
j_call: TRBJ2-3
d_call: .

cdr3_aa: CATSRSRSYNEQFF
cdr3_nt: TGTGCCACCAGCAGAAGTAGGTCCTACAATGAGCAGTTCTTC
v_call: TRBV15
clone_size: once
j_call: TRBJ2-1
d_call: .

cdr3_aa: CASSLEPAFEQFF
cdr3_nt: TGTGCCAGCAGCTTAGAACCGGCCTTCGAGCAGTTCTTC
v_call: TRBV7-9
clone_size: .
j_call: TRBJ2-1
d_call: .

cdr3_aa: CASSLLPGGSYEQYF
cdr3_nt: TGTGCCAGCAGTTTATTGCCAGGGGGCTCCTACGAGCAGTACTTC
v_call: TRBV27
clone_size: .
j_call: TRBJ2-7
d_call: TRBD1